This TCR beta chain is from a study of T-cell memory formation after mild COVID-19. Comment on this clonotype: Antigen specificity is unknown.

General study points: Cross-reactive memory seemingly joined, as some responding clones were found in pre-infection memory.

TCRdb re-derived calls from the 5' RACE reads in MiXCR, one entry per CDR3 protein. The sample includes about 290,000 distinct CDR3 sequences, more than 15% of them seen just once. Germline values: CDR1 SGHNT, CDR2 YYREEE (reference sequence). This CDR3 spans 14 amino acids. Deletions cut 4 bases from V and 5 bases from J, with 14 bases between. This chain uses TRBV5-4 with TRBJ2-3; D is perhaps TRBD1 or TRBD2 (5 bases each). The material sequenced was PBMCs or a T cell subset sorted from them (not recorded which). This clonotype originated in a man younger than 35 who had mild COVID-19 (a few samples of this study predate the infection). Cell type and time point are not known. CDR3 nucleotides: TGTGCCAGCAGCCAGGCCCAGGGAGAAGATACGCAGTATTTT. This sequence encodes CASSQAQGEDTQYF. Supplemented by reference TRBV5-4 and TRBJ2-3, the full variable domain reads ETGVTQSPTHLIKTRGQQVTLRCSSQSGHNTVSWYQQALGQGPQFIFQYYREEENGRGNFPPRFSGLQFPNYSSELNVNALELDDSALYLCASSQAQGEDTQYFGPGTRLTVL.